The clone carrying this T cell receptor beta chain has only one observation. The table came from immunoSEQ multiplex PCR; TCRdb's copy has only in-frame clones and leaves some out. The sample records nearly 50,000 clones, about 88% being singletons. The data originate from a study of blood T cell repertoires in COVID-19. From germline, CDR1 is SGHTA and CDR2 FQGNSA. The CDR3 totals 16 residues. Trimming cost V 7 bases and J 2 bases; bases outside gene matches: 6. The TCR was taken from a man aged 35-49 years with active COVID-19. This chain joins TRBV7-2 and TRBJ2-3, with 13 bases that match TRBD2. The sequenced sample was peripheral blood. The CDR3 DNA reads as TGTGCCAGCACCCTAGGGACTAGCGGGGACACAGATACGCAGTATTTT. It yields the protein CASTLGTSGDTDTQYF. Together with reference TRBV7-2 and TRBJ2-3, the CDR3 gives the full variable domain: GAGVSQSPSNKVTEKGKDVELRCDPISGHTALYWYRQSLGQGLEFLIYFQGNSAPDKSGLPSDRFSAERTGGSVSTLTIQRTQQEDSAVYLCASTLGTSGDTDTQYFGPGTRLTVL.